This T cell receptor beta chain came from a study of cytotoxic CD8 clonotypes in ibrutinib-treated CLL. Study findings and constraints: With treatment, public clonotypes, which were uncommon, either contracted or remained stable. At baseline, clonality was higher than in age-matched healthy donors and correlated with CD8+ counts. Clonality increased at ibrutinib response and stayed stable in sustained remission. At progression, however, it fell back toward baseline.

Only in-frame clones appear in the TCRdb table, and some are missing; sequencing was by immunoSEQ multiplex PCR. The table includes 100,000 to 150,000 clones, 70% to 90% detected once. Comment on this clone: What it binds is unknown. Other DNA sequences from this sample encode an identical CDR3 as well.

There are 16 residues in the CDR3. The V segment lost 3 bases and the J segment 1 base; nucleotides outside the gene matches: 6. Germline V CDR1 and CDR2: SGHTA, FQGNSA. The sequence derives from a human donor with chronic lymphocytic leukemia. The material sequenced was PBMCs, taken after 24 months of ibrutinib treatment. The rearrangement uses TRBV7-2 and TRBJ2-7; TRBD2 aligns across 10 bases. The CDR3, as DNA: TGTGCCAGCAGCTTTCTAGCGGGGGCCGGGTCCTACGAGCAGTACTTC. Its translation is CASSFLAGAGSYEQYF.